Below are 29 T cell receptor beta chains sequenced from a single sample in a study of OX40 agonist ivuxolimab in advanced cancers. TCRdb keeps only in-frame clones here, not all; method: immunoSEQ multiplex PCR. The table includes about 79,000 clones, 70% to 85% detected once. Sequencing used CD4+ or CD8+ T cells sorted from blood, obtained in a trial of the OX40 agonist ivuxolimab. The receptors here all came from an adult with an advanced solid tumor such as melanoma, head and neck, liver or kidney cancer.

For the CDR3, the DNA is TGTGCCAGCAGTGAAAGCAGCAATCAGCCCCAGCATTTT. Its translation: CASSESSNQPQHF. The chain joins TRBV6-1 to TRBJ1-5; D is undetermined. V was shortened by 2 bases and J by 1 base, with 3 bases between the two germline ends. CDR3 length: 13 residues. Germline CDR1 MNHNS, CDR2 SASEGT.

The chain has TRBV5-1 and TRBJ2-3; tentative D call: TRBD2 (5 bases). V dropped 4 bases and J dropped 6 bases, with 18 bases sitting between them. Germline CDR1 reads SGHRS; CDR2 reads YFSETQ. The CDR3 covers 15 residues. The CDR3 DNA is TGCGCCAGCAGCCCCGTCGGGGTACAGCACGATACGCAGTATTTT. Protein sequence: CASSPVGVQHDTQYF.

This chain's CDR3 is CASSGGQGTEAFF. DNA of the CDR3: TGTGCCAGCAGCGGCGGACAGGGCACTGAAGCTTTCTTT. The J gene is TRBJ1-1, the V gene TRBV9, with TRBD1 matching 8 bases. The CDR3 consists of 13 residues. Germline V gene sequence: CDR1 SGDLS, CDR2 YYNGEE. V dropped 3 bases and J dropped 4; count of bases not matched to a gene: 2.

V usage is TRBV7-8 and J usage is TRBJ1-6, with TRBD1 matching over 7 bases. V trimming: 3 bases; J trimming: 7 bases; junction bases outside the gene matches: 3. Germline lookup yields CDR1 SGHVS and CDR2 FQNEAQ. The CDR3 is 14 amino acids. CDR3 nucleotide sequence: TGTGCCAGCAGCTTTATACAGGGGAATTCACCCCTCCACTTT. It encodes CASSFIQGNSPLHF.

CDR3 amino acids: CASSLSFVTAYEQYF. The CDR3 bases are TGTGCCAGCAGCCTATCGTTTGTGACAGCCTACGAGCAGTACTTC. This rearrangement joins TRBV7-2 to TRBJ2-7, with D maybe TRBD1 (5 bases). Per the germline V gene, CDR1 is SGHTA and CDR2 is FQGNSA. The CDR3 length is 15 residues. V lost 5 bases, J lost 2 bases, and 16 bases lay in between.

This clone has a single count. Here the CDR3 DNA reads TGTGCCAGCACCAAAAATCGGGAGACCCCCGGGGAGACCCAGTACTTC. This translates into CASTKNRETPGETQYF. The J gene is TRBJ2-5, the V gene TRBV6-6; D is perhaps TRBD2 (6 bases). The germline V gene has CDR1 MNHNY and CDR2 SVGAGI (reference sequence). The V end was cut by 7 bases, the J end by 5 bases, with 23 bases between. The CDR3 has 16 residues.

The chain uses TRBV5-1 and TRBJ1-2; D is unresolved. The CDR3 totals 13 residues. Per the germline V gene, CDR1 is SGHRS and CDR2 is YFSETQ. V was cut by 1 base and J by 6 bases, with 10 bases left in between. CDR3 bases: TGCGCCAGCAGCTTGTCGCCAGGCAATGGCTACACCTTC. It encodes CASSLSPGNGYTF.

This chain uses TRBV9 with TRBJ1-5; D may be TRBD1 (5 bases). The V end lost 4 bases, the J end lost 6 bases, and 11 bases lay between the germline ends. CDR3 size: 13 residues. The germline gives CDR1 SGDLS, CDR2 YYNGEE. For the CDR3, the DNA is TGTGCCAGCAGCCTTGGGGGGACTCAGCCCCAGCATTTT. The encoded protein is CASSLGGTQPQHF.

The CDR3 DNA follows: TGTGCCAGCAGCTCCTCATCAAGCTCCTACGAGCAGTACTTC. It codes for CASSSSSSSYEQYF. The chain links TRBV11-2 to TRBJ2-7, with no clear D. CDR1 and CDR2 (germline): SGHAT, FQNNGV. Trimming pared 4 bases from V and 0 bases from J, leaving 10 bases between. This CDR3 is 14 amino acids long.

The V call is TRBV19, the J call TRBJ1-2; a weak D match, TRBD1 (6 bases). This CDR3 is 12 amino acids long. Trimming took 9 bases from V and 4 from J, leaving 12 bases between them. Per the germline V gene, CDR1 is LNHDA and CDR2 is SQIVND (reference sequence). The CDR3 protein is CASLDSGYGYTF. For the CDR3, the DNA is TGTGCCAGCCTGGACAGCGGCTATGGCTACACCTTC.

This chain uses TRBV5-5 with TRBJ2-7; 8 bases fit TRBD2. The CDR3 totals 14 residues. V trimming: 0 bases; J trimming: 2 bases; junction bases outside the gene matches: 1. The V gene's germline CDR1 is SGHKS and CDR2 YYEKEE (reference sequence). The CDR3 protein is CASSLEAGAYEQYF. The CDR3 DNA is TGTGCCAGCAGCTTGGAAGCGGGGGCCTACGAGCAGTACTTC.

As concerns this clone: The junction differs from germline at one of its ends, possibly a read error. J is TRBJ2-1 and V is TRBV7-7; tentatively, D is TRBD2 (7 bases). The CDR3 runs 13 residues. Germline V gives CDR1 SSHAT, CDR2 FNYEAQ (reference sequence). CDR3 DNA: TGTGCTAGCAGCTTTGAAGGGGGGGGTGAGCAGTTCTTC. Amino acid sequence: CASSFEGGGEQFF.

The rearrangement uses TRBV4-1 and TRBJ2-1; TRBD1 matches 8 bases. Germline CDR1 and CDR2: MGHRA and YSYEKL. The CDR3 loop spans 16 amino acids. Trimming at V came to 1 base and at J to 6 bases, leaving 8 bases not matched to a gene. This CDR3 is CASSQGGRGLGNEQFF. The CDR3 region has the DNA TGCGCCAGCAGCCAAGGGGGCAGGGGGCTAGGCAATGAGCAGTTCTTC.

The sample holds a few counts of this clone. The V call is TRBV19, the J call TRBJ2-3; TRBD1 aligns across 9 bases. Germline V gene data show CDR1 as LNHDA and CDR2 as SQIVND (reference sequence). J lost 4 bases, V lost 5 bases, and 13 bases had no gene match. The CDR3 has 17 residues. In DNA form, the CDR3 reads TGTGCCAGTAGTTCCTACCACCGGGACAGGGAGTCAGATACGCAGTATTTT. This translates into CASSSYHRDRESDTQYF.

The CDR3 loop is CAWSVQGGQETQYF. As DNA, the CDR3 is TGTGCCTGGAGTGTACAAGGAGGCCAAGAGACCCAGTACTTC. The chain recombines TRBV30 with TRBJ2-5, with a tentative D call TRBD2 (5 bases). The length of the CDR3 is 14 residues. Germline V lookup: CDR1 GTSNPN, CDR2 SVGIG (reference sequence). V was trimmed by 0 bases and J by 1 base, leaving 9 bases between them.

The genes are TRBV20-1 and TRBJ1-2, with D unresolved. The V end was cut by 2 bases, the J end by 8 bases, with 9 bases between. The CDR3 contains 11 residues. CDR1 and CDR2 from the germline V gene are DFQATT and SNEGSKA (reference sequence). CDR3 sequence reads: CSARQESGYTF. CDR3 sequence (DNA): TGCAGTGCTAGACAGGAGTCCGGCTACACCTTC.

The CDR3 region is CASSLSRGVGYEQYF. In DNA, the CDR3 is TGTGCCAGCAGTTTATCGAGGGGCGTTGGGTACGAGCAGTACTTC. This sequence joins TRBV27 and TRBJ2-7; D may match TRBD1 or TRBD2 (5 bases each). CDR1 and CDR2 (germline): MNHEY, SMNVEV (reference sequence). V lost 0 bases and J 4 bases, leaving 13 bases between the germline ends. This CDR3 comprises 15 residues.

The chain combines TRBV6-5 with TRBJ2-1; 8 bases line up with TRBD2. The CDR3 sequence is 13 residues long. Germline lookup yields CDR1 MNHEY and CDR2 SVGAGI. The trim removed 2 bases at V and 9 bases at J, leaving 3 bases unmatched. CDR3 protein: CASSYNGLAEQFF. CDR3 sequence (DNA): TGTGCCAGCAGTTACAATGGACTAGCTGAGCAGTTCTTC.

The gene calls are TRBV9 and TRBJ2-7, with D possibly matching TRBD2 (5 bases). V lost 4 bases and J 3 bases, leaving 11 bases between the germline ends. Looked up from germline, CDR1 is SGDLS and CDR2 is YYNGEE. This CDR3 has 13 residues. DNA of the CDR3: TGTGCCAGCAGCCCGGACTCAATCTACGAGCAGTACTTC. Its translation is CASSPDSIYEQYF.

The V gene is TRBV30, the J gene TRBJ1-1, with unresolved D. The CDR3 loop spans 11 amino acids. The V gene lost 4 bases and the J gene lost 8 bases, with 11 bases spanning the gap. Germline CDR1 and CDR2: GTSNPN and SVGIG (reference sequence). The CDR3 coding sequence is TGTGCCTGGATAAGGGCGCGGGAAGCTTTCTTT. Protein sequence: CAWIRAREAFF. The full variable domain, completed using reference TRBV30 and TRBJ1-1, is SQTIHQWPATLVQPVGSPLSLECTVEGTSNPNLYWYRQAAGRGLQLLFYSVGIGQISSEVPQNLSASRPQDRQFILSSKKLLLSDSGFYLCAWIRAREAFFGQGTRLTVV.

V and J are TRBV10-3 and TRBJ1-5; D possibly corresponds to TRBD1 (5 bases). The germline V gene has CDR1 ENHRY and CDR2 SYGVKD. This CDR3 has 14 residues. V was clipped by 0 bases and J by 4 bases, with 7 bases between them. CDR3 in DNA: TGTGCCATCAGTGAGTCGGGGGGTAATCAGCCCCAGCATTTT. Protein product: CAISESGGNQPQHF.

The CDR3 spells CATSEGPPKTQKQFF. CDR3 DNA: TGTGCCACCAGCGAGGGGCCCCCTAAGACGCAGAAGCAGTTCTTC. The chain uses TRBV15 and TRBJ2-1; D is perhaps TRBD1 or TRBD2 (5 bases each). Looked up from germline, CDR1 is LNHNV and CDR2 is YYDKDF (reference sequence). V was clipped by 5 bases and J by 11 bases, with 22 bases between them. The CDR3 sequence is 15 residues long. Variable domain in full (rest from reference TRBV15 and TRBJ2-1): DAMVIQNPRYQVTQFGKPVTLSCSQTLNHNVMYWYQQKSSQAPKLLFHYYDKDFNNEADTPDNFQSRRPNTSFCFLDIRSPGLGDTAMYLCATSEGPPKTQKQFFGPGTRLTVL.

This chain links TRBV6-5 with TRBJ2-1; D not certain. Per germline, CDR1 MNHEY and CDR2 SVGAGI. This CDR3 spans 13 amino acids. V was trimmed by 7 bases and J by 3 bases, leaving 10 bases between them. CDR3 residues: CASNNPGYNEQFF. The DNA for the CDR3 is TGTGCCAGCAATAACCCCGGCTACAATGAGCAGTTCTTC.

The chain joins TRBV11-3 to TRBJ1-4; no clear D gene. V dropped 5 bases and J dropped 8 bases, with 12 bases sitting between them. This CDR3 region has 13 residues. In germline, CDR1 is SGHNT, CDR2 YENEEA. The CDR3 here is CASSQLSWEKLFF. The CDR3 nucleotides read TGTGCCAGCAGCCAATTGTCGTGGGAAAAACTGTTTTTT. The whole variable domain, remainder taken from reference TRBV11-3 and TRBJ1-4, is EAGVVQSPRYKIIEKKQPVAFWCNPISGHNTLYWYLQNLGQGPELLIRYENEEAVDDSQLPKDRFSAERLKGVDSTLKIQPAELGDSAVYLCASSQLSWEKLFFGSGTQLSVL.

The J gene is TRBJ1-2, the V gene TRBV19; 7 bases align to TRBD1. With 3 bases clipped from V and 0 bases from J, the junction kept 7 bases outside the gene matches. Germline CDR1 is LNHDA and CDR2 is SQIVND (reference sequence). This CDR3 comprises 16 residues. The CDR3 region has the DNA TGTGCCAGTAGTATTGGCAGGGGGGTTACTAACTATGGCTACACCTTC. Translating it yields CASSIGRGVTNYGYTF.

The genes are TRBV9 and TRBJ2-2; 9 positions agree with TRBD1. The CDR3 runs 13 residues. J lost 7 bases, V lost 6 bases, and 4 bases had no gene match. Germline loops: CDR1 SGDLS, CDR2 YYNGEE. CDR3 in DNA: TGTGCCAGCATGGGACAGGGTCACGGGGAGCTGTTTTTT. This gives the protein CASMGQGHGELFF.

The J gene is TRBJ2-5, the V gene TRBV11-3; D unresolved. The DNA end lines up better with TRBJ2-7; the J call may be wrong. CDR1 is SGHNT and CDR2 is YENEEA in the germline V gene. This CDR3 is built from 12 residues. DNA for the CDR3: TGTGCCAGCAGCTTAGCTGGCGACGAGCAGTACTTC. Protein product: CASSLAGDEQYF.

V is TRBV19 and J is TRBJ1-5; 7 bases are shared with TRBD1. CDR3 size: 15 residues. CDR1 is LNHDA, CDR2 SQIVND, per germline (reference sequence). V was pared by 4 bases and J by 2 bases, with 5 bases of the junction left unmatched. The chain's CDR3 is CASSTRGQGNQPQHF. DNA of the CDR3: TGTGCCAGTAGTACCCGAGGACAGGGCAATCAGCCCCAGCATTTT.

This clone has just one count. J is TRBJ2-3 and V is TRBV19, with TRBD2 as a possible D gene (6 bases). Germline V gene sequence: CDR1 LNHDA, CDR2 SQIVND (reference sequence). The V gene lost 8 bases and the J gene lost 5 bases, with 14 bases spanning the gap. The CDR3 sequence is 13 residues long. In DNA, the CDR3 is TGTGCCAGTGGTTTACTAGCTGGAGATACGCAGTATTTT. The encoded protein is CASGLLAGDTQYF.